The 20 T cell receptor beta chains presented below share a single source sample, sequenced in a study of long-term antiretroviral therapy in people with HIV. Survey-level resolution applied to immunoSEQ assay v3.0. Here immunoSEQ multiplex PCR was the method, and the copy in TCRdb shows in-frame clones only, minus some. The sample has 20,000 to 25,000 clones, approximately 86% seen once; the top ten hold 8% to 9%. This material consisted of unsorted PBMCs, taken at the start of antiretroviral therapy. The receptors derive from a man aged 45 to 65 with HIV.

This chain connects TRBV12-5 to TRBJ2-7; unclear D gene. The V gene's germline CDR1 is LGHNT and CDR2 FRNRAP. The CDR3 is 14 residues long. Trimming removed 1 base at V and 2 bases at J, with 9 bases between. The CDR3 loop is CASGLGSSAYEQYF. The CDR3 DNA reads TGTGCTAGTGGTTTGGGATCCTCGGCCTACGAGCAGTACTTC.

The chain has TRBV14 and TRBJ2-1, with 10 bases matching TRBD2. V lost 4 bases and J lost 1; bases outside the gene matches: 7. Germline-derived CDR1 and CDR2 are SGHDN and FVKESK. The CDR3 is 17 residues long. CDR3 amino acids: CASSRFLAGASYNEQFF. Written as DNA, the CDR3 is TGTGCCAGCAGCCGATTCCTAGCGGGGGCATCCTACAATGAGCAGTTCTTC.

This clone was seen more than once but under ten times. The gene calls are TRBV21-1 and TRBJ1-2; the table assigns TRBD1, which was not confirmed against the DNA. TRBV21-1 is a documented pseudogene. There are 20 residues in the CDR3. The CDR3 region is CASSKIARLRVGGWLDGYTF. CDR3 bases: TGTGCCAGCAGCAAAATAGCCCGTCTCCGGGTAGGGGGATGGCTCGATGGCTACACCTTC.

The table lists this clone with a few counts. The junction shows a germline mismatch at one end, possibly a read error. J is TRBJ1-2 and V is TRBV7-9; D is unresolved. The CDR3 is 12 amino acids. The germline CDR1 and CDR2 sequences are SEHNR and FQNEAQ (reference sequence). The CDR3 DNA sequence: TGTGCCAGCAGCTTAGATGACGATCCGCACCCCTTC. Translated, it gives CASSLDDDPHPF.

The CDR3 DNA reads as TGCGCCAGCAGCCCGGGACGCGGCTATGGCTACACCTTC. Translating it yields CASSPGRGYGYTF. The chain recombines TRBV5-1 with TRBJ1-2; D perhaps matches TRBD1 (5 bases). Germline V gives CDR1 SGHRS, CDR2 YFSETQ. The ends were cut back, 4 bases at V and 4 bases at J, with 11 bases in the middle. CDR3 length: 13 amino acids.

The chain links TRBV4-3 to TRBJ1-3; D not resolved. The CDR3 is 17 residues long. Trimming took off 4 bases at V and 2 bases at J, with 18 bases between the two ends. Germline V gives CDR1 LGHNA, CDR2 YSLEER. CDR3 loop: CASSLVHRVYAGNTIYF. DNA of the CDR3: TGCGCCAGCAGCCTCGTCCATCGGGTGTACGCTGGAAACACCATATATTTT.

The chain combines TRBV19 with TRBJ1-1; TRBD1 aligns across 12 bases. Trimming at V came to 3 bases and at J to 7 bases, leaving 3 bases not matched to a gene. Germline V lookup: CDR1 LNHDA, CDR2 SQIVND (reference sequence). This CDR3 contains 14 residues. CDR3 residues: CASSMGQGAGEAFF. CDR3 sequence (DNA): TGTGCCAGTAGTATGGGACAGGGGGCCGGTGAAGCTTTCTTT.

The V call is TRBV30, the J call TRBJ1-4, with D uncertain. This CDR3 has 12 amino acids. Trimming cost V 3 bases and J 8 bases, with 10 bases left between them. From germline, CDR1 is GTSNPN and CDR2 SVGIG (reference sequence). CDR3 nucleotide sequence: TGTGCCTGGAGACGGGGAGGAGAAAAACTGTTTTTT. The encoded protein is CAWRRGGEKLFF. Drawing the rest from reference TRBV30 and TRBJ1-4, the complete variable domain is SQTIHQWPATLVQPVGSPLSLECTVEGTSNPNLYWYRQAAGRGLQLLFYSVGIGQISSEVPQNLSASRPQDRQFILSSKKLLLSDSGFYLCAWRRGGEKLFFGSGTQLSVL.

The chain recombines TRBV7-8 with TRBJ2-1; 10 positions match TRBD2. Germline trimming cut 5 bases from V and 4 bases from J; bases unmatched to any gene: 5. The germline V gene has CDR1 SGHVS and CDR2 FQNEAQ. This CDR3 has 15 residues. The CDR3 sequence is CASSAGLAVYNEQFF. In nucleotides, the CDR3 is TGTGCCAGCAGCGCCGGACTAGCGGTTTACAATGAGCAGTTCTTC.

In its sample, this clone was seen a few times. V is TRBV27 and J is TRBJ2-2, with D maybe TRBD1 (6 bases). Trimming removed 11 bases from V and 2 bases from J, with 21 bases in between. The CDR3 is made up of 16 amino acids. The germline V gene encodes CDR1 MNHEY and CDR2 SMNVEV (reference sequence). CDR3 amino acids: CAASNLQGPNTGELFF. The CDR3 region has the DNA TGTGCCGCTTCCAATTTACAGGGACCTAACACCGGGGAGCTGTTTTTT.

V is TRBV7-9 and J is TRBJ1-1; D is possibly TRBD1 (5 bases). With 5 bases removed from V and 5 bases from J, the gap between germline ends came to 21 bases. Germline CDR1 SEHNR, CDR2 FQNEAQ (reference sequence). The CDR3 consists of 16 residues. The CDR3 sequence is CASSPRGVSGRTEAFF. The CDR3 coding sequence is TGTGCCAGCAGCCCCAGAGGGGTCTCGGGAAGGACTGAAGCTTTCTTT. The whole variable domain, remainder taken from reference TRBV7-9 and TRBJ1-1, is DTGVSQNPRHKITKRGQNVTFRCDPISEHNRLYWYRQTLGQGPEFLTYFQNEAQLEKSRLLSDRFSAERPKGSFSTLEIQRTEQGDSAMYLCASSPRGVSGRTEAFFGQGTRLTVV.

This chain links TRBV18 with TRBJ1-5, with D perhaps matching TRBD1 (6 bases). This CDR3 has 15 amino acids. V was shortened by 0 bases and J by 1 base, with 7 bases between the two germline ends. Germline lookup yields CDR1 KGHSH and CDR2 LQKENI. The CDR3 is CASSPPGHSNQPQHF. DNA of the CDR3: TGTGCCAGCTCACCACCGGGACACAGCAATCAGCCCCAGCATTTT.

This sequence joins TRBV10-3 and TRBJ2-7; D might be TRBD1 or TRBD2, each matching 6 bases. Germline CDR1 reads ENHRY; CDR2 reads SYGVKD. The CDR3 is 16 amino acids. V dropped 3 bases and J dropped 5 bases, with 20 bases sitting between them. The CDR3 sequence: CAISDPPRGAQNEQYF. The CDR3 nucleotides are TGTGCCATCAGTGACCCGCCTAGGGGGGCGCAGAACGAGCAGTACTTC.

The J gene is TRBJ2-3, the V gene TRBV27, with D possibly TRBD1 on 6 matching bases. The germline V and J ends were trimmed by 4 bases and 2 bases, with 16 bases remaining between them. The CDR3 covers 16 residues. The germline gives CDR1 MNHEY, CDR2 SMNVEV (reference sequence). CDR3 residues: CASSSPPRGTTDTQYF. The CDR3 DNA reads as TGTGCCAGCAGTTCCCCCCCGAGGGGGACCACAGATACGCAGTATTTT.

The V gene is TRBV5-1, the J gene TRBJ2-3; 12 bases are a match to TRBD2. V shed 4 bases, J shed 6 bases, and the junction held 6 bases outside the gene matches. The CDR3 is 15 residues long. Germline CDR1 and CDR2: SGHRS and YFSETQ. In DNA form, the CDR3 reads TGCGCCAGCAGCACACTAGCGGGAGGTTTTGATACGCAGTATTTT. This encodes CASSTLAGGFDTQYF.

V and J are TRBV12-5 and TRBJ1-2; D gene ambiguous. The V gene's germline CDR1 is LGHNT and CDR2 FRNRAP. CDR3 size: 12 residues. V was pared by 4 bases and J by 0 bases, with 3 bases between. CDR3 loop: CASGSPNYGYTF. DNA of the CDR3: TGTGCTAGTGGTTCCCCTAACTATGGCTACACCTTC.

The V and J genes are TRBV5-5 and TRBJ1-1; D remains ambiguous. The CDR3 is 15 residues long. CDR1 and CDR2 from the germline V gene are SGHKS and YYEKEE (reference sequence). Trimming shortened V by 1 base and J by 3 bases, and 13 bases separated the two germline ends. This CDR3 reads CASSLRTGGYTEAFF. CDR3 nucleotide sequence: TGTGCCAGCAGCTTGCGTACGGGCGGCTACACTGAAGCTTTCTTT.

V gene TRBV29-1 combines with J gene TRBJ1-1; a possible D gene is TRBD1 (5 bases). CDR1 and CDR2 from the germline V gene are SQVTM and ANQGSEA. CDR3 length: 13 amino acids. V shed 4 bases and J shed 3 bases, with 12 bases lying between them. For the CDR3, the DNA is TGCAGCGTTGTCGGGGGACTGGACACTGAAGCTTTCTTT. This translates into CSVVGGLDTEAFF.

The genes are TRBV4-3 and TRBJ2-1; tentatively, D is TRBD2 (6 bases). The ends were cut back, 4 bases at V and 4 bases at J, with 11 bases in the middle. Germline V gene lookup returns CDR1 LGHNA and CDR2 YSLEER. The CDR3 is 14 residues long. The CDR3: CASSLAGGYNEQFF. The CDR3 nucleotides are TGCGCCAGCAGCCTTGCCGGAGGGTACAATGAGCAGTTCTTC.

The chain couples TRBV6-6 to TRBJ1-1; D might be TRBD1 (6 bases). Germline assignment: CDR1 MNHNY and CDR2 SVGAGI (reference sequence). This CDR3 contains 13 residues. Trimming removed 10 bases from V and 3 bases from J, with 15 bases in between. CDR3 loop: CATSEQGYTEAFF. CDR3 nucleotides: TGTGCCACCTCTGAACAGGGTTACACTGAAGCTTTCTTT.